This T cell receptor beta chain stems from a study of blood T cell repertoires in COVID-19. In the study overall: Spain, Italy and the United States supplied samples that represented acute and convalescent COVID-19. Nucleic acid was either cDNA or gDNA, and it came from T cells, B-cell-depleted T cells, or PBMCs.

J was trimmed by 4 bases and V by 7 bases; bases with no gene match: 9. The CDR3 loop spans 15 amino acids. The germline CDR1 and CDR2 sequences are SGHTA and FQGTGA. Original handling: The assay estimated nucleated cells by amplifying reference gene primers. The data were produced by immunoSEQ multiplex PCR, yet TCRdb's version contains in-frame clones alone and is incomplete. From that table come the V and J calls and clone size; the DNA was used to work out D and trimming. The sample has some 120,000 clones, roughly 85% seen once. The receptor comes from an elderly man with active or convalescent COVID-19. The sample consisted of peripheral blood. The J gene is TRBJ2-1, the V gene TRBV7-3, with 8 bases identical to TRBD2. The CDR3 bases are TGTGCCAGCAACCCGGGAGGGGGGCTATACAATGAGCAGTTCTTC. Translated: CASNPGGGLYNEQFF.